Listed here are 32 T cell receptor beta chains from one sample, sequenced in a study of T cell responses to AZD1222 COVID-19 vaccine. The table came from immunoSEQ multiplex PCR; TCRdb's copy has only in-frame clones and leaves some out. The sample lists some 100,000 clones, approximately 90% occurring once. Sequenced material: peripheral blood, taken on day 0 of AZD1222 vaccination. All receptors derive from an adult in good health.

The chain combines TRBV19 with TRBJ2-3, with no clear D. The CDR3 is 14 amino acids. The V end lost 3 bases, the J end lost 0 bases, and 7 bases lay between the germline ends. In germline, CDR1 is LNHDA, CDR2 SQIVND (reference sequence). The CDR3 DNA follows: TGTGCCAGTAGTATGTCGGACAGCACAGATACGCAGTATTTT. Translated, it gives CASSMSDSTDTQYF.

The sample holds one count of this clone. The chain carries TRBV3-1 (or the pseudogene TRBV3-2) and TRBJ2-7; 7 bases line up with TRBD1. Germline CDR1 and CDR2: LGHDT and YNNKEL (reference sequence). V was clipped by 1 base and J by 1 base; unmatched bases: 1. The CDR3 has 14 amino acids. CDR3 nucleotides: TGTGCCAGCAGCCAAGGGGACAGTTCCTACGAGCAGTACTTC. Protein product: CASSQGDSSYEQYF.

This chain links TRBV21-1 with TRBJ1-4. TRBV21-1 is a recognized pseudogene. CDR3 length: 15 residues. This CDR3 reads CASSKVRRDNEKLFF. CDR3 DNA sequence: TGTGCCAGCAGCAAGGTTCGTAGAGATAATGAAAAACTGTTTTTT.

The genes are TRBV6-2 or TRBV6-3 and TRBJ2-7; TRBD1 might be the D (6 bases). The length of the CDR3 is 12 residues. Germline V gene data show CDR1 as MNHEY and CDR2 as SVGEGT. The germline V and J ends were trimmed by 5 bases and 5 bases, with 10 bases remaining between them. As DNA, the CDR3 is TGTGCCAGCAGTCTCCACAGGGACGAGCAGTACTTC. Encoded protein: CASSLHRDEQYF.

The chain combines TRBV7-2 with TRBJ2-1, with D unclear. This CDR3 is built from 11 residues. Deletions cut 4 bases from V and 9 bases from J, with 7 bases between. Germline V gene lookup returns CDR1 SGHTA and CDR2 FQGNSA. This CDR3 reads CASSSTPEQFF. DNA for the CDR3: TGTGCCAGCAGCTCGACCCCTGAGCAGTTCTTC.

This chain links TRBV9 with TRBJ1-3; no clear D gene. Trimming took 0 bases from V and 2 from J, leaving 12 bases between them. This CDR3 has 16 amino acids. Germline-derived CDR1 and CDR2 are SGDLS and YYNGEE. CDR3 loop: CASSVVTTEPGNTIYF. CDR3 DNA: TGTGCCAGCAGCGTAGTCACGACTGAACCTGGAAACACCATATATTTT.

The V call is TRBV4-3, the J call TRBJ1-1; 8 nucleotides align to TRBD1. The CDR3 has 14 amino acids. Losses at the gene ends were 1 base for V and 7 bases for J; bases not matched to a gene: 5. Germline V CDR1 and CDR2: LGHNA, YSLEER. The CDR3 here is CASSQAARGLEAFF. The CDR3 DNA is TGCGCCAGCAGCCAAGCAGCCAGGGGGCTTGAAGCTTTCTTT.

V gene TRBV9 combines with J gene TRBJ2-2; D may match TRBD1 or TRBD2 (5 bases each). The CDR3 contains 15 residues. V was cut by 0 bases and J by 6 bases, with 12 bases left in between. Per germline, CDR1 SGDLS and CDR2 YYNGEE. CDR3 loop: CASSVVSGGSGELFF. The CDR3, as DNA: TGTGCCAGCAGCGTAGTTTCTGGGGGATCCGGGGAGCTGTTTTTT.

The rearrangement uses TRBV28 and TRBJ2-4, with 15 bases lining up with TRBD2. With V trimmed by 7 bases and J by 1 base, 11 bases remained unmatched. Looked up from germline, CDR1 is MDHEN and CDR2 is SYDVKM. The CDR3 extends over 19 amino acids. The CDR3 sequence is CASNGPGLAGGPAKNIQYF. The DNA of the CDR3 is TGTGCCAGCAATGGACCGGGACTAGCGGGGGGACCGGCCAAAAACATTCAGTACTTC.

The J gene is TRBJ2-3, the V gene TRBV29-1; 11 nucleotides match TRBD2. The CDR3 is made up of 15 amino acids. Germline V gene data show CDR1 as SQVTM and CDR2 as ANQGSEA. Germline trimming cut 5 bases from V and 1 base from J; bases unmatched to any gene: 5. The CDR3 nucleotides read TGCAGCGTTCCAACGACTAGCGGGGGCACAGATACGCAGTATTTT. Translating gives CSVPTTSGGTDTQYF.

This clone was recorded once. The V and J genes are TRBV7-2 and TRBJ2-5; 8 bases agree with TRBD1. Germline V gene lookup returns CDR1 SGHTA and CDR2 FQGNSA. This CDR3 region has 14 residues. The J segment lost 5 bases and the V segment lost 1 base, leaving 3 bases of the junction unmatched. CDR3 DNA sequence: TGTGCCAGCAGCTTAGGCAGGGGGCACGAGACCCAGTACTTC. Translating it yields CASSLGRGHETQYF.

V gene TRBV28 combines with J gene TRBJ1-5; 9 bases agree with TRBD1. The germline V gene encodes CDR1 MDHEN and CDR2 SYDVKM. J lost 0 bases, V lost 5 bases, and 5 bases had no gene match. The CDR3 length is 16 residues. CDR3 region: CASSPDRGVSNQPQHF. DNA of the CDR3: TGTGCCAGCAGTCCAGACAGGGGGGTTAGCAATCAGCCCCAGCATTTT.

CDR3 residues: CASSLFGTDTEETQYF. As DNA, the CDR3 is TGCGCCAGCAGCCTGTTTGGGACGGATACTGAAGAGACCCAGTACTTC. The genes are TRBV4-1 and TRBJ2-5, with D perhaps matching TRBD1 or TRBD2 (5 bases each). The CDR3 is 16 amino acids. Per the germline V gene, CDR1 is MGHRA and CDR2 is YSYEKL. Trimming stripped 4 bases from V and 3 bases from J, with 18 bases between.

The V gene is TRBV19, the J gene TRBJ1-5; perhaps TRBD1 as D (6 bases). The CDR3 sequence is 19 residues long. Germline CDR1 and CDR2: LNHDA and SQIVND (reference sequence). Trimming took off 5 bases at V and 0 bases at J, with 23 bases between the two ends. The CDR3 protein is CASSGAEQGSRYSNQPQHF. CDR3 DNA: TGTGCCAGTAGTGGGGCTGAACAGGGCTCCCGATATAGCAATCAGCCCCAGCATTTT.

The V and J genes are TRBV24-1 and TRBJ2-3; weak D call: TRBD2 (6 bases). The CDR3 sequence is 15 residues long. V lost 3 bases and J lost 3, with 12 bases in between. The germline gives CDR1 KGHDR, CDR2 SFDVKD. CDR3 nucleotide sequence: TGTGCCACCAGTGATCCGTCGACTAGAACAGATACGCAGTATTTT. It codes for CATSDPSTRTDTQYF.

The chain links TRBV5-1 to TRBJ1-3; weak D call: TRBD1 (6 bases). The CDR3 has 13 residues. The germline V gene has CDR1 SGHRS and CDR2 YFSETQ. With 5 bases removed from V and 3 bases from J, the gap between germline ends came to 9 bases. CDR3 sequence reads: CASRRGDGNTIYF. As DNA, the CDR3 is TGCGCCAGCAGGAGGGGGGATGGAAACACCATATATTTT.

This rearrangement joins TRBV9 to TRBJ2-1; a weak D match, TRBD2 (6 bases). This CDR3 comprises 15 residues. From germline, CDR1 is SGDLS and CDR2 YYNGEE. Trimming shortened V by 0 bases and J by 3 bases, and 10 bases separated the two germline ends. CDR3 in DNA: TGTGCCAGCAGCGTAGGGGGGGAGCTCTACAATGAGCAGTTCTTC. Encoded protein: CASSVGGELYNEQFF.

This sequence joins TRBV18 and TRBJ2-7; 8 bases agree with TRBD1. There are 13 residues in the CDR3. Germline-derived CDR1 and CDR2 are KGHSH and LQKENI. V was pared by 6 bases and J by 4 bases, with 5 bases of the junction left unmatched. The CDR3 DNA sequence: TGTGCCAGCTCCCTGGACAGGGATTACGAGCAGTACTTC. Translation gives CASSLDRDYEQYF. Using reference TRBV18 and TRBJ2-7 for the parts outside the CDR3, the full variable domain is NAGVMQNPRHLVRRRGQEARLRCSPMKGHSHVYWYRQLPEEGLKFMVYLQKENIIDESGMPKERFSAEFPKEGPSILRIQQVVRGDSAAYFCASSLDRDYEQYFGPGTRLTVT.

V usage is TRBV15 and J usage is TRBJ1-6, with a weak D call TRBD1 (5 bases). Between the trimmed V and J ends, which lost 1 base and 18 bases, there was a span of 16 bases. This CDR3 region has 13 residues. Germline CDR1 is LNHNV and CDR2 is YYDKDF (reference sequence). This CDR3 is CATSRVAWTQTHF. CDR3 nucleotide sequence: TGTGCCACCAGCAGAGTGGCTTGGACACAAACCCACTTT.

The chain links TRBV28 to TRBJ1-3; no clear D gene. Between the trimmed V and J ends, which lost 5 bases and 0 bases, there was a span of 11 bases. CDR1 is MDHEN, CDR2 SYDVKM, per germline. The CDR3 covers 15 residues. CDR3 loop: CASSPMTGSGNTIYF. Here the CDR3 DNA reads TGTGCCAGCAGTCCAATGACCGGCTCTGGAAACACCATATATTTT. The complete variable domain, with remaining parts taken from reference TRBV28 and TRBJ1-3, reads DVKVTQSSRYLVKRTGEKVFLECVQDMDHENMFWYRQDPGLGLRLIYFSYDVKMKEKGDIPEGYSVSREKKERFSLILESASTNQTSMYLCASSPMTGSGNTIYFGEGSWLTVV.

The chain is built from TRBV18 and TRBJ2-3; perhaps D is TRBD1 or TRBD2 (5 bases each). Trimming pared 3 bases from V and 14 bases from J, leaving 18 bases between. This CDR3 has 13 residues. Germline V CDR1 and CDR2: KGHSH, LQKENI. The CDR3 sequence is CASSPRVGDTAYF. The DNA for the CDR3 is TGTGCCAGCTCACCGAGGGTGGGGGATACAGCGTATTTT.

The DNA for the CDR3 is TGTGCCAGCAGTTTGGACAGGGTGTATGGCTACACCTTC. Protein product: CASSLDRVYGYTF. The chain carries TRBV28 and TRBJ1-2; 8 bases are shared with TRBD1. The germline CDR1 and CDR2 sequences are MDHEN and SYDVKM. The CDR3 has 13 residues. V was pared by 3 bases and J by 5 bases, with 2 bases of the junction left unmatched.

The chain employs TRBV6-5 and TRBJ1-2; D not certain. The germline V gene encodes CDR1 MNHEY and CDR2 SVGAGI. This CDR3 has 15 residues. V was pared by 0 bases and J by 6 bases, with 14 bases between. The CDR3 reads CASSYSMARAHGYTF. The DNA for the CDR3 is TGTGCCAGCAGTTACTCGATGGCGAGGGCGCATGGCTACACCTTC.

Only a few counts were recorded for this clone. CDR3 nucleotide sequence: TGTGCCAGCAGTCCCTCCGGGACGGAACAAGAGACCCAGTACTTC. This sequence encodes CASSPSGTEQETQYF. The chain combines TRBV6-5 with TRBJ2-5; D assignment may be TRBD1 or TRBD2 (5 bases each). In germline, CDR1 is MNHEY, CDR2 SVGAGI. There are 15 residues in the CDR3. V dropped 5 bases and J dropped 2 bases, with 15 bases sitting between them.

This clone showed up just once. V is TRBV19 and J is TRBJ2-2, with 10 positions matching TRBD1. CDR1 and CDR2 (germline): LNHDA, SQIVND (reference sequence). The CDR3 loop spans 14 amino acids. With V trimmed by 10 bases and J by 5 bases, 7 bases remained unmatched. CDR3 bases: TGTGCCACCTCCGGGACAGGGGTAACCGGGGAGCTGTTTTTT. Translating gives CATSGTGVTGELFF. The complete variable domain, with remaining parts taken from reference TRBV19 and TRBJ2-2, reads DGGITQSPKYLFRKEGQNVTLSCEQNLNHDAMYWYRQDPGQGLRLIYYSQIVNDFQKGDIAEGYSVSREKKESFPLTVTSAQKNPTAFYLCATSGTGVTGELFFGEGSRLTVL.

The rearrangement links TRBV18 to TRBJ1-4, with 10 bases aligning to TRBD1. Germline loops: CDR1 KGHSH, CDR2 LQKENI. This CDR3 contains 15 residues. V shed 6 bases, J shed 6 bases, and the junction held 7 bases outside the gene matches. CDR3 residues: CASSSRTGGDEKLFF. The CDR3, as DNA: TGTGCCAGCTCCAGCCGGACAGGGGGTGATGAAAAACTGTTTTTT.

In its sample, this clone was seen a few times. This rearrangement joins TRBV4-3 to TRBJ1-1; 7 bases are a match to TRBD1. Trimming removed 1 base from V and 4 bases from J; junction bases left unmatched: 6. The V gene's germline CDR1 is LGHNA and CDR2 YSLEER. The CDR3 has 15 residues. CDR3 protein: CASSQVKGAGTEAFF. The CDR3 nucleotides are TGCGCCAGCAGCCAAGTTAAGGGGGCAGGCACTGAAGCTTTCTTT.

This clone was detected a few times. The rearrangement joins TRBV7-9 to TRBJ1-2, with D unresolved. Germline loops: CDR1 SEHNR, CDR2 FQNEAQ (reference sequence). Trimming left V 6 bases short and J 4 bases short, with 15 bases between. The CDR3 length is 14 residues. CDR3 in amino acids: CASSDLSISYGYTF. DNA for the CDR3: TGTGCCAGCAGTGATCTTTCCATTAGCTATGGCTACACCTTC.

The chain combines TRBV7-2 with TRBJ1-4; possible D gene TRBD1, 5 bases. Trimming cost V 5 bases and J 4 bases, with 11 bases left between them. Germline V CDR1 and CDR2: SGHTA, FQGNSA. There are 14 residues in the CDR3. The chain's CDR3 is CASSQGLGNEKLFF. The CDR3, as DNA: TGTGCCAGCAGCCAGGGACTGGGTAATGAAAAACTGTTTTTT.

The genes are TRBV7-9 and TRBJ1-1, with D unresolved. Germline loops: CDR1 SEHNR, CDR2 FQNEAQ (reference sequence). The V gene lost 5 bases and the J gene lost 11 bases, with 18 bases spanning the gap. The CDR3 runs 13 residues. The CDR3 sequence is CASSLSVAAGAFF. CDR3 sequence (DNA): TGTGCCAGCAGCCTATCTGTTGCTGCCGGCGCTTTCTTT.

This chain uses TRBV19 with TRBJ1-2, with D possibly being TRBD1 (5 bases). The V end lost 5 bases, the J end lost 0 bases, and 13 bases lay between the germline ends. The CDR3 is 15 residues long. Germline lookup yields CDR1 LNHDA and CDR2 SQIVND (reference sequence). The DNA for the CDR3 is TGTGCCAGTAGTTTACGGGACTTAGCTAACTATGGCTACACCTTC. It encodes CASSLRDLANYGYTF.

This clone has more than one count but fewer than ten. The chain couples TRBV21-1 to TRBJ1-5. TRBV21-1 is termed a pseudogene. This CDR3 has 22 residues. Here the CDR3 reads CASSKRATKRTEVLPVNQPQHF. The DNA for the CDR3 is TGTGCCAGCAGCAAAAGGGCCACCAAAAGGACCGAGGTCCTCCCTGTCAATCAGCCCCAGCATTTT.